These T cell receptor beta chains were read from a single sample in a study of beta chain features in type 1 diabetes. TCRdb keeps only in-frame clones here, not all; method: immunoSEQ multiplex PCR. The sample yields 600,000 to 700,000 clones, around 12% seen once. The specimen sequenced was naive CD4+ T cells from blood. The receptors come from a man younger than 40 with type 1 diabetes. Both conserved end residues are part of each CDR3. The D gene is left open where the match is weak. Clone size is given for some rows only: seen once, a few or many times, or a class if the clone is expanded.

CDR3aa: CAISPGGFPGGADTQYF
CDR3nt: TGTGCCATCAGTCCGGGGGGGTTCCCCGGAGGGGCAGATACGCAGTATTTT
abundance: .
d_gene: TRBD2
len: 17
v_gene: TRBV10-3
j_gene: TRBJ2-3

CDR3aa: CASSVDPDGPYEQYF
CDR3nt: TGTGCCAGCAGCGTAGATCCCGACGGTCCCTACGAGCAGTACTTC
abundance: .
d_gene: .
len: 15
v_gene: TRBV9
j_gene: TRBJ2-7

CDR3aa: CASSVQGEVLEQYF
CDR3nt: TGTGCCAGCAGCGTACAAGGCGAGGTTCTCGAGCAGTACTTC
abundance: .
d_gene: .
len: 14
v_gene: TRBV9
j_gene: TRBJ2-7

CDR3aa: CASSRGATSNQPQHF
CDR3nt: TGCGCCAGCAGCCGGGGGGCCACCAGCAATCAGCCCCAGCATTTT
abundance: few
d_gene: .
len: 15
v_gene: TRBV4-3
j_gene: TRBJ1-5

CDR3aa: CSVRLETQYF
CDR3nt: TGCAGCGTCCGGTTAGAGACCCAGTACTTC
abundance: .
d_gene: .
len: 10
v_gene: TRBV29-1
j_gene: TRBJ2-5

CDR3aa: CASSQDPTAPNEKLFF
CDR3nt: TGTGCCAGCAGCCAAGATCCGACAGCTCCTAATGAAAAACTGTTTTTT
abundance: .
d_gene: .
len: 16
v_gene: TRBV4-2
j_gene: TRBJ1-4

CDR3aa: CASGLVQVDTQYF
CDR3nt: TGTGCTAGTGGTTTGGTTCAGGTAGATACGCAGTATTTT
abundance: .
d_gene: .
len: 13
v_gene: TRBV12-5
j_gene: TRBJ2-3

CDR3aa: CAGGTGPSREQYF
CDR3nt: TGTGCCGGGGGGACAGGACCCTCGCGAGAGCAGTACTTC
abundance: few
d_gene: TRBD1
len: 13
v_gene: TRBV30
j_gene: TRBJ2-7

CDR3aa: CASSYSQTQETQYF
CDR3nt: TGTGCCAGCAGTTACTCGCAGACACAGGAGACCCAGTACTTC
abundance: few
d_gene: .
len: 14
v_gene: TRBV6-5
j_gene: TRBJ2-5

CDR3aa: CASSSGDRAGNTIYF
CDR3nt: TGTGCCAGCAGTTCGGGAGACAGAGCTGGAAACACCATATATTTT
abundance: few
d_gene: .
len: 15
v_gene: TRBV28
j_gene: TRBJ1-3

CDR3aa: CASSQDTETQYF
CDR3nt: TGTGCCAGCAGCCAAGATACGGAGACCCAGTACTTC
abundance: few
d_gene: .
len: 12
v_gene: TRBV4-2
j_gene: TRBJ2-5

CDR3aa: CASSMGQATDTQYF
CDR3nt: TGTGCCAGTAGTATGGGACAGGCCACAGATACGCAGTATTTT
abundance: few
d_gene: TRBD1
len: 14
v_gene: TRBV19
j_gene: TRBJ2-3

CDR3aa: CASSVATGMNTEAFF
CDR3nt: TGTGCCAGCAGCGTGGCTACGGGCATGAACACTGAAGCTTTCTTT
abundance: .
d_gene: .
len: 15
v_gene: TRBV9
j_gene: TRBJ1-1

CDR3aa: CASRPQINYGYTF
CDR3nt: TGTGCCAGCAGACCACAGATCAACTATGGCTACACCTTC
abundance: few
d_gene: .
len: 13
v_gene: TRBV6-5
j_gene: TRBJ1-2

CDR3aa: CASSYGLAGGTDTQYF
CDR3nt: TGTGCCAGCAGCTACGGACTAGCGGGCGGTACAGATACGCAGTATTTT
abundance: .
d_gene: TRBD2
len: 16
v_gene: TRBV9
j_gene: TRBJ2-3

CDR3aa: CASSPSDRSNQPQHF
CDR3nt: TGTGCCAGTAGCCCGAGTGATCGGAGCAATCAGCCCCAGCATTTT
abundance: few
d_gene: .
len: 15
v_gene: TRBV19
j_gene: TRBJ1-5

CDR3aa: CSVAEQRMNTEAFF
CDR3nt: TGCAGCGTTGCGGAGCAACGCATGAACACTGAAGCTTTCTTT
abundance: .
d_gene: .
len: 14
v_gene: TRBV29-1
j_gene: TRBJ1-1

CDR3aa: CASSQGLNRVNEKLFF
CDR3nt: TGCGCCAGCAGCCAAGGACTTAACAGGGTTAATGAAAAACTGTTTTTT
abundance: few
d_gene: .
len: 16
v_gene: TRBV4-3
j_gene: TRBJ1-4

CDR3aa: CAWSGQGVNSPLHF
CDR3nt: TGTGCCTGGAGTGGACAGGGGGTTAATTCACCCCTCCACTTT
abundance: few
d_gene: TRBD1
len: 14
v_gene: TRBV30
j_gene: TRBJ1-6

CDR3aa: CSVIGQAYTDTQYF
CDR3nt: TGCAGCGTTATAGGACAGGCTTACACAGATACGCAGTATTTT
abundance: .
d_gene: TRBD1
len: 14
v_gene: TRBV29-1
j_gene: TRBJ2-3

CDR3aa: CASILKWFVGSPLHF
CDR3nt: TGTGCCAGCATTCTAAAATGGTTTGTAGGATCACCCCTCCACTTT
abundance: .
d_gene: .
len: 15
v_gene: TRBV27
j_gene: TRBJ1-6

CDR3aa: CASSPAGPTEAFF
CDR3nt: TGTGCCAGCAGCCCGGCAGGGCCCACTGAAGCTTTCTTT
abundance: .
d_gene: .
len: 13
v_gene: TRBV5-6
j_gene: TRBJ1-1

CDR3aa: CSVGRDRAEKLFF
CDR3nt: TGCAGCGTGGGCCGGGACAGGGCCGAAAAACTGTTTTTT
abundance: few
d_gene: TRBD1
len: 13
v_gene: TRBV29-1
j_gene: TRBJ1-4

CDR3aa: CASSTGGTDNYGYTF
CDR3nt: TGTGCCAGCAGCACGGGAGGGACTGATAACTATGGCTACACCTTC
abundance: .
d_gene: .
len: 15
v_gene: TRBV7-9
j_gene: TRBJ1-2

CDR3aa: CASTPRGTSGGRTYNEQFF
CDR3nt: TGTGCCAGCACCCCACGTGGGACTAGCGGGGGGCGGACCTACAATGAGCAGTTCTTC
abundance: .
d_gene: TRBD2
len: 19
v_gene: TRBV2
j_gene: TRBJ2-1

CDR3aa: CASTTGGAGETQYF
CDR3nt: TGTGCCAGCACCACAGGGGGCGCTGGGGAGACCCAGTACTTC
abundance: .
d_gene: TRBD1
len: 14
v_gene: TRBV28
j_gene: TRBJ2-5

CDR3aa: CASSYGVQETQYF
CDR3nt: TGTGCCAGCAGTTACGGGGTCCAAGAGACCCAGTACTTC
abundance: .
d_gene: .
len: 13
v_gene: TRBV6-5
j_gene: TRBJ2-5

CDR3aa: CASSQLESWEGEISGGYTEAFF
CDR3nt: TGCGCCAGCAGCCAACTCGAATCCTGGGAAGGGGAAATCTCCGGGGGGTACACTGAAGCTTTCTTT
abundance: .
d_gene: .
len: 22
v_gene: TRBV4-3
j_gene: TRBJ1-1

CDR3aa: CASSQRGTGLYTDTQYF
CDR3nt: TGTGCCAGCAGCCAGCGGGGTACAGGTCTTTACACAGATACGCAGTATTTT
abundance: .
d_gene: .
len: 17
v_gene: TRBV4-2
j_gene: TRBJ2-3

CDR3aa: CASSVTAGNTIYF
CDR3nt: TGTGCCAGCAGCGTGACGGCTGGAAACACCATATATTTT
abundance: .
d_gene: .
len: 13
v_gene: TRBV7-2
j_gene: TRBJ1-3

CDR3aa: CASSFGGPDTQYF
CDR3nt: TGTGCCAGCAGCTTTGGGGGTCCAGATACGCAGTATTTT
abundance: .
d_gene: .
len: 13
v_gene: TRBV5-4
j_gene: TRBJ2-3

CDR3aa: CASSQESRAGYEQYF
CDR3nt: TGCGCCAGCAGCCAAGAGTCCAGGGCGGGGTACGAGCAGTACTTC
abundance: .
d_gene: .
len: 15
v_gene: TRBV4-3
j_gene: TRBJ2-7

CDR3aa: CSVEDFGEGRNEQFF
CDR3nt: TGCAGCGTTGAAGATTTTGGCGAGGGTCGTAATGAGCAGTTCTTC
abundance: .
d_gene: .
len: 15
v_gene: TRBV29-1
j_gene: TRBJ2-1

CDR3aa: CASTGGLAYRETQYF
CDR3nt: TGTGCCAGCACGGGGGGACTAGCTTACCGGGAGACCCAGTACTTC
abundance: few
d_gene: TRBD2
len: 15
v_gene: TRBV7-8
j_gene: TRBJ2-5